The 4 T cell receptor beta chains presented below share a single source sample, sequenced in a study of OX40 agonist ivuxolimab in advanced cancers. Repertoires were generated with immunoSEQ multiplex PCR, while TCRdb's copy carries only in-frame clones and drops some. Here the sample spans under 65,000 clones, roughly 84% being singletons. Sequencing was performed on CD4+ or CD8+ T cells sorted from blood, taken in a trial of the OX40 agonist ivuxolimab. The receptors come from an adult with an advanced solid tumor such as melanoma, head and neck, liver or kidney cancer.

V is TRBV2 and J is TRBJ2-7; D gene ambiguous. This CDR3 has 15 residues. Per germline, CDR1 SNHLY and CDR2 FYNNEI. Deletions cut 4 bases from V and 4 bases from J, with 17 bases between. The CDR3 DNA sequence: TGTGCCAGCAGTGGCCTCGCGTTGGCTCTTTACGAGCAGTACTTC. Translating gives CASSGLALALYEQYF. The complete variable domain, with remaining parts taken from reference TRBV2 and TRBJ2-7, reads EPEVTQTPSHQVTQMGQEVILRCVPISNHLYFYWYRQILGQKVEFLVSFYNNEISEKSEIFDDQFSVERPDGSNFTLKIRSTKLEDSAMYFCASSGLALALYEQYFGPGTRLTVT.

The genes are TRBV30 and TRBJ2-7; D is ambiguous. Germline CDR1 reads GTSNPN; CDR2 reads SVGIG (reference sequence). The CDR3 has 12 amino acids. V lost 2 bases and J lost 5, with 10 bases in between. The CDR3, as DNA: TGTGCCTGGAGTTATGGGCTTGACGAGCAGTACTTC. It yields the protein CAWSYGLDEQYF.

The chain uses TRBV7-3 and TRBJ2-5; D ambiguous. The CDR3 consists of 13 residues. Trimming cost V 1 base and J 5 bases, with 8 bases left between them. CDR1 SGHTA and CDR2 FQGTGA come from the germline V gene. Here the CDR3 reads CASSLMPGETQYF. CDR3 nucleotide sequence: TGTGCCAGCAGCTTAATGCCCGGGGAGACCCAGTACTTC.

The table lists this clone with a few counts. CDR3 nucleotides: TGCGCCAGCAGCTTAGCTACAAACACAGATACGCAGTATTTT. It encodes CASSLATNTDTQYF. The chain uses TRBV5-1 and TRBJ2-3, with unresolved D. V lost 2 bases and J lost 2, with 9 bases in between. The CDR3 loop spans 14 amino acids. Germline V lookup: CDR1 SGHRS, CDR2 YFSETQ.